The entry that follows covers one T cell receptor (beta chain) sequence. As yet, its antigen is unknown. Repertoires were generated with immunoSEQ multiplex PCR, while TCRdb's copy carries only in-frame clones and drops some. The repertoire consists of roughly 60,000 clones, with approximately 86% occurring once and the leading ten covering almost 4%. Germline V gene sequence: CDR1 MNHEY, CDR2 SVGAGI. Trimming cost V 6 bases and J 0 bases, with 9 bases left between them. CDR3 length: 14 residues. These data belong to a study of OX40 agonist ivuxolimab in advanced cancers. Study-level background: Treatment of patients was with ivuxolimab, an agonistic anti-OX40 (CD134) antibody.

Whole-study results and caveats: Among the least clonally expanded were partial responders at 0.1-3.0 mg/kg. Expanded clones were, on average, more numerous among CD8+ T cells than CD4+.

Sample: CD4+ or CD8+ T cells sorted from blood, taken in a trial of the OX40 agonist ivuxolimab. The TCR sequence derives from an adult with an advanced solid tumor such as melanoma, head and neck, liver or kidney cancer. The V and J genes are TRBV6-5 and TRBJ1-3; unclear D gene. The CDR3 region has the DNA TGTGCCAGCAGCCGGACGGTCTCTGGAAACACCATATATTTT. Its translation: CASSRTVSGNTIYF.